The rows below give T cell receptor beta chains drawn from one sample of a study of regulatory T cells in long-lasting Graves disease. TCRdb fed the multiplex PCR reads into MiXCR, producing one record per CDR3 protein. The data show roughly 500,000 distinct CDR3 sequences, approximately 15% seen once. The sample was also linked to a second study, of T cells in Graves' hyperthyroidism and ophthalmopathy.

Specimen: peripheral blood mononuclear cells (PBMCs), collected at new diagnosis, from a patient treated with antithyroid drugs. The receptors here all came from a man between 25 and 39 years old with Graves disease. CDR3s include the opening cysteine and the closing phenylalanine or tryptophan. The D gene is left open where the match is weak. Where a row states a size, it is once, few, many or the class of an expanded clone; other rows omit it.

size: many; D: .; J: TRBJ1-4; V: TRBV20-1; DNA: TGCAGTGTATCCGATAATGAAAAACTGTTTTTT; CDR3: CSVSDNEKLFF
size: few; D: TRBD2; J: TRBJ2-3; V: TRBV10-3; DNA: TGTGCCATGAAACCAGCGGGGAGTTCAGATACGCAGTATTTT; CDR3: CAMKPAGSSDTQYF
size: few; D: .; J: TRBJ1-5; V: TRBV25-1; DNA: TGTGCCGGCAGTGTTAATTTGGGTCAGCCCCAGCATTTT; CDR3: CAGSVNLGQPQHF
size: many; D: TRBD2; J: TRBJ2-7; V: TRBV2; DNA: TGTGCCAGCAGTGAAGGGCTAGCGGACGACTACGAGCAGTACTTC; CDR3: CASSEGLADDYEQYF
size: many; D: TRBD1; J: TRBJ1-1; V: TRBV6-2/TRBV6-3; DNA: TGTGCCACCAAAAGAGACAGGGGGAGGGACACTGAAGCTTTCTTT; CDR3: CATKRDRGRDTEAFF
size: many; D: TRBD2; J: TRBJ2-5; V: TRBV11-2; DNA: TGTGCCAGCAGCTTAAGACTAGCGGAGATGGAGACCCAGTACTTC; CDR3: CASSLRLAEMETQYF
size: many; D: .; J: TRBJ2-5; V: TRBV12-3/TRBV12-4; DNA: TGTGCCAGCAGAGGACTATCACAGACCCAGTACTTC; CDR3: CASRGLSQTQYF
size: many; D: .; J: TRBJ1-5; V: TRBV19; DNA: TGTGCCAGTCCCCGAGAGGGACGGCAGCCCCAGCATTTT; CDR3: CASPREGRQPQHF
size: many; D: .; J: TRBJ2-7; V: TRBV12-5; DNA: TGTGCTAGTGACCGGGACGGGAAGATCTACGAGCAGTACTTC; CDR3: CASDRDGKIYEQYF
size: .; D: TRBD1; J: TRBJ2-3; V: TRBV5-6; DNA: TGTGCCAGCAGCGAACCCGGGACAGGGACGACAGATACGCAGTATTTT; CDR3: CASSEPGTGTTDTQYF